Following are 12 T cell receptor beta chains from one sample sequenced in a study of low-dose radiotherapy and immunotherapy resistance in tumors. Alpha and beta chains were covered, as first-strand cDNA relied on TRAV- and TRBV-specific primers. Using a constant-region primer together with a V-primer adapter, TCRs were subjected to 20 PCR cycles of amplification. Each CDR3 protein is one row after TCRdb ran MiXCR on the reads. The profile shows 15,000 to 20,000 distinct CDR3 sequences, 70% to 80% of them singletons. These receptors were obtained from a human donor with advanced metastatic prostate, ovarian, gallbladder or colorectal cancer (not recorded which). This table probably holds off-target reads from a library built for another chain.

The chain has TRBV7-3 and TRBJ2-5; D gene unclear. Germline V CDR1 and CDR2: SGHTA, FQGTGA. This CDR3 is built from 13 residues. The V and J ends lost 1 base and 5 bases respectively, with 8 bases between them. CDR3 sequence: CASSLRPEETQYF. DNA of the CDR3: TGTGCCAGCAGCTTAAGGCCGGAGGAGACCCAGTACTTC. Full variable domain (missing parts from reference TRBV7-3 and TRBJ2-5): GAGVSQTPSNKVTEKGKYVELRCDPISGHTALYWYRQSLGQGPEFLIYFQGTGAADDSGLPNDRFFAVRPEGSVSTLKIQRTERGDSAVYLCASSLRPEETQYFGPGTRLLVL.

This clonotype was counted a few times. The chain links TRBV11-3 to TRBJ2-3, with 7 positions matching TRBD1. The CDR3 totals 16 residues. Germline V CDR1 and CDR2: SGHNT, YENEEA. V was pared by 0 bases and J by 4 bases, with 7 bases of the junction left unmatched. Here the CDR3 reads CASSLDGRGGADTQYF. As DNA, the CDR3 is TGTGCCAGCAGCTTAGACGGTAGAGGGGGCGCAGATACGCAGTATTTT.

In its sample, this clonotype was seen a few times. CDR3 DNA sequence: TGTGCCAGCAGTTTGGTATATAGCAATCAGCCCCAGCATTTT. Translated: CASSLVYSNQPQHF. The chain employs TRBV6-2 or TRBV6-3 and TRBJ1-5; no definite D call. Germline CDR1 MNHEY, CDR2 SVGEGT. The CDR3 runs 14 residues. The ends were cut back, 4 bases at V and 0 bases at J, with 7 bases in the middle.

About this clonotype itself: The junction differs from germline at one of its ends, possibly a read error. The chain uses TRBV4-1 and TRBJ1-1; no reliable D call. CDR1 is MGHRA and CDR2 is YSYEKL in the germline V gene. The CDR3 spans 16 residues. The CDR3 DNA follows: TGCGCCAGCACCCAAAGGGATCGGGCACTTAGCACTGAAGCTTTCTTT. The encoded protein is CASTQRDRALSTEAFF.

This chain connects TRBV15 to TRBJ2-7; D call uncertain. Trimming cost V 0 bases and J 4 bases, with 1 base left between them. CDR1 LNHNV and CDR2 YYDKDF come from the germline V gene (reference sequence). The CDR3 runs to 11 residues. The CDR3, as DNA: TGTGCCACCAGCAGAGAATACGAGCAGTACTTC. Residues: CATSREYEQYF.

In its sample, this clonotype ranks as medium-sized. This rearrangement joins TRBV5-1 to TRBJ2-2; D is perhaps TRBD2 (5 bases). The CDR3 has 17 residues. Trimming took 0 bases from V and 1 from J, leaving 13 bases between them. Germline values: CDR1 SGHRS, CDR2 YFSETQ. The CDR3 DNA is TGCGCCAGCAGCTTGGGTATGTTAGCGAGGAACACCGGGGAGCTGTTTTTT. Its translation is CASSLGMLARNTGELFF.

This chain joins TRBV5-4 and TRBJ1-1; D gene unclear. From germline, CDR1 is SGHNT and CDR2 YYREEE (reference sequence). Between the trimmed V and J ends, which lost 0 bases and 1 base, there was a span of 19 bases. This CDR3 has 18 residues. For the CDR3, the DNA is TGTGCCAGCAGCTTGGAACCCAACCTACTTTCGGGGAACACTGAAGCTTTCTTT. It is translated as CASSLEPNLLSGNTEAFF.

The genes are TRBV11-1 and TRBJ2-7; D may correspond to TRBD1 or TRBD2 (5 bases each). V was cut by 4 bases and J by 2 bases, with 9 bases left in between. Germline CDR1 is SGHAT and CDR2 is FQDESV (reference sequence). The CDR3 extends over 13 amino acids. CDR3 in amino acids: CASSWGTTYEQYF. The CDR3 DNA reads as TGTGCCAGCAGCTGGGGGACGACCTACGAGCAGTACTTC.

This clonotype came up once. A read error may produce the germline difference seen at one junction end. The chain combines TRBV2 with TRBJ1-2; TRBD1 matches at 7 bases. Germline V gene lookup returns CDR1 SNHLY and CDR2 FYNNEI. The CDR3 is 12 amino acids. Here the CDR3 DNA reads TGTGCCAGCAGAGAAGACAGGGACGGCTACACCTTC. Its protein product is CASREDRDGYTF.

The chain links TRBV2 to TRBJ1-2; TRBD1 matches at 7 bases. This CDR3 is built from 14 residues. Trimming cost V 10 bases and J 3 bases; bases outside gene matches: 11. Germline V gene sequence: CDR1 SNHLY, CDR2 FYNNEI. The CDR3 region is CAISRGQTDYGYTF. The CDR3 DNA follows: TGTGCCATCTCTAGGGGACAGACGGACTATGGCTACACCTTC.

The genes are TRBV10-3 and TRBJ2-7; D is ambiguous. Germline CDR1 ENHRY, CDR2 SYGVKD. Trimming left V 0 bases short and J 1 base short, with 16 bases between. This CDR3 is 17 amino acids long. CDR3 bases: TGTGCCATCAGTGAGTCGATCGGCCGGCCGGATTCCTACGAGCAGTACTTC. It specifies CAISESIGRPDSYEQYF.

This clonotype was found a few times. The rearrangement uses TRBV19 and TRBJ1-5; D is unresolved. This CDR3 has 13 amino acids. From germline, CDR1 is LNHDA and CDR2 SQIVND (reference sequence). Trimming removed 5 bases from V and 4 bases from J, with 9 bases in between. The CDR3 DNA is TGTGCCAGTAGTGCAGGATTGAATCAGCCCCAGCATTTT. Its translation is CASSAGLNQPQHF. The whole variable domain, remainder taken from reference TRBV19 and TRBJ1-5, is DGGITQSPKYLFRKEGQNVTLSCEQNLNHDAMYWYRQDPGQGLRLIYYSQIVNDFQKGDIAEGYSVSREKKESFPLTVTSAQKNPTAFYLCASSAGLNQPQHFGDGTRLSIL.